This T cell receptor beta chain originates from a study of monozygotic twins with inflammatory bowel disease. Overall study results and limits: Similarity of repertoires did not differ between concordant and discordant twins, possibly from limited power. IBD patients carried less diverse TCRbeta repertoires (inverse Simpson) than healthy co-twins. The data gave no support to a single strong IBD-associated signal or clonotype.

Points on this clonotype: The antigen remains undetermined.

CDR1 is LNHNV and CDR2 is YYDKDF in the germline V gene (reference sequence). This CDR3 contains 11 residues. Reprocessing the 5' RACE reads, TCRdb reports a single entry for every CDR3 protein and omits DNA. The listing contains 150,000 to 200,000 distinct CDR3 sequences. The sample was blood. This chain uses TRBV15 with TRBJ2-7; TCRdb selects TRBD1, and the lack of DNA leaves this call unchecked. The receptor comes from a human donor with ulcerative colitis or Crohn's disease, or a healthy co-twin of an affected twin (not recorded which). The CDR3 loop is CATSEGTGQYF.